This T cell receptor beta chain was found in a study of patients and donors after allogeneic stem cell transplantation. In regard to this clonotype: At one end the junction does not follow the germline gene, possibly because of a read error.

CDR3 length: 17 residues. CDR1 MGHDK and CDR2 SYGVNS come from the germline V gene. TCRdb analysed the RT-PCR reads with MiXCR anew, one entry per CDR3 protein. The sample has roughly 960,000 distinct CDR3 sequences; approximately 18% are singletons. The sequence was obtained from a human donor who was either an allogeneic HSCT recipient or a stem cell or donor lymphocyte infusion donor (not recorded which). It is not recorded whose cells these are; they may come from a transplant donor. The material sequenced was blood, either unsorted or a sorted T cell fraction (not recorded which). V gene TRBV25-1 combines with J gene TRBJ2-7; D possibly uses TRBD1 or TRBD2 (5 bases each). The CDR3 loop is CASSERASGGNSYERYF. CDR3 nucleotide sequence: TGTGCCAGCAGTGAACGTGCGTCTGGGGGAAACTCCTACGAGCGGTACTTC.